This T cell receptor beta chain was recovered during a study of blood T cells in healthy people across ages. The study isolated at least 6.5 million PBMCs from each sample. No fewer than 5 micrograms of total RNA were isolated from every sample. Combining a sample-barcoded 5' primer with a J-beta primer mix, a second PCR ran for roughly 6 to 11 cycles. TCRdb passed the 5' RACE reads through MiXCR, listing each CDR3 protein once. The sample consists of over 600,000 distinct CDR3 sequences, roughly 46% of them appearing once. The CDR3 has 15 residues. The V gene end was trimmed by 5 bases and the J gene end by 3 bases; junction bases not matched to a gene: 8. Germline CDR1 MDHEN, CDR2 SYDVKM.

The chain employs TRBV28 and TRBJ2-7; 9 bases match TRBD1. The receptor was isolated from a man older than 75 in good health. The sample comprised blood. CDR3 protein: CASSATGTGIYEQYF. DNA for the CDR3: TGTGCCAGCAGTGCAACCGGGACAGGGATCTACGAGCAGTACTTC.